Presented here are 9 T cell receptor beta chains from one specimen sequenced in a study of blood T cell repertoires in COVID-19. Repertoires were generated with immunoSEQ multiplex PCR, while TCRdb's copy carries only in-frame clones and drops some. The sample lists 350,000 or so clones; roughly 87% were seen once. The source material was peripheral blood. The receptors were sampled from a woman in her sixties with COVID-19, enrolled during active disease.

The rearrangement uses TRBV30 and TRBJ1-4; a weak D match, TRBD1 (6 bases). CDR3 length: 14 residues. The germline gives CDR1 GTSNPN, CDR2 SVGIG (reference sequence). The V gene lost 0 bases and the J gene lost 8 bases, with 13 bases spanning the gap. In nucleotides, the CDR3 is TGTGCCTGGAGTGTACCAGGGGCAGGGGAAAAACTGTTTTTT. It translates to CAWSVPGAGEKLFF.

This clone has just a few counts. This chain connects TRBV19 to TRBJ1-3, with D maybe TRBD1 (5 bases). Germline lookup yields CDR1 LNHDA and CDR2 SQIVND (reference sequence). Trimming removed 3 bases at V and 7 bases at J, with 16 bases between. The CDR3 covers 15 residues. In DNA, the CDR3 is TGTGCCAGTAGTATCCCCCAGGAGGGGTGGAACACCATATATTTT. It encodes CASSIPQEGWNTIYF.

Turning to this clone: At one boundary the junction diverges from the germline segment, which might be a read error. V gene TRBV20-1 combines with J gene TRBJ2-7, with 13 positions matching TRBD2. There are 11 residues in the CDR3. Looked up from germline, CDR1 is DFQATT and CDR2 is SNEGSKA (reference sequence). CDR3 coding DNA: TGCAGTGCTAAAGGACTAGCGGGGGCATTCTTC. Translation: CSAKGLAGAFF.

V is TRBV4-2 and J is TRBJ1-2, with D maybe TRBD1 (5 bases). CDR1 is LGHNA, CDR2 YNFKEQ, per germline. Trimming took 0 bases from V and 8 from J, leaving 13 bases between them. The CDR3 contains 14 residues. The CDR3 reads CASSQDGATSGYTF. The CDR3 DNA sequence: TGTGCCAGCAGCCAAGATGGGGCCACCAGCGGCTACACCTTC.

This rearrangement joins TRBV27 to TRBJ1-1; D is unclear. Germline CDR1 reads MNHEY; CDR2 reads SMNVEV (reference sequence). The CDR3 is 17 amino acids. V was pared by 3 bases and J by 5 bases, with 22 bases between. The CDR3 bases are TGTGCCAGCAGTTTTTCCCAAACTACACCTACGAGGACTGAAGCTTTCTTT. Amino acid sequence: CASSFSQTTPTRTEAFF.

The chain employs TRBV15 and TRBJ1-3; 9 nucleotides match TRBD1. The ends lost 1 base at V and 2 bases at J; junction bases unmatched: 12. The CDR3 totals 19 residues. CDR1 is LNHNV and CDR2 is YYDKDF in the germline V gene (reference sequence). The CDR3 is CATSRGPPGTGSAGNTIYF. CDR3 sequence (DNA): TGTGCCACCAGCAGAGGACCCCCCGGGACAGGGTCGGCTGGAAACACCATATATTTT. The full variable domain, with the rest looked up from reference TRBV15 and TRBJ1-3, is DAMVIQNPRYQVTQFGKPVTLSCSQTLNHNVMYWYQQKSSQAPKLLFHYYDKDFNNEADTPDNFQSRRPNTSFCFLDIRSPGLGDTAMYLCATSRGPPGTGSAGNTIYFGEGSWLTVV.

The genes are TRBV7-8 and TRBJ1-1; perhaps TRBD1 as D (5 bases). CDR3 length equals 14 residues. Germline CDR1 reads SGHVS; CDR2 reads FQNEAQ. V lost 5 bases and J 1 base, leaving 11 bases between the germline ends. CDR3 bases: TGTGCCAGCAGCACGACAGAAACGAACACTGAAGCTTTCTTT. Protein product: CASSTTETNTEAFF.

This clone has only one observation. At the DNA level, this CDR3 is encoded by other sequences in the same sample as well. The chain carries TRBV11-2 and TRBJ1-2; TRBD1 might be the D (5 bases). Trimming removed 2 bases from V and 6 bases from J, with 10 bases in between. CDR1 and CDR2 from the germline V gene are SGHAT and FQNNGV. The CDR3 covers 13 residues. CDR3 in amino acids: CASSLRGTDGYTF. CDR3 nucleotides: TGTGCCAGCAGCTTAAGGGGTACTGATGGCTACACCTTC. The variable domain in full, with the rest retrieved from reference TRBV11-2 and TRBJ1-2, is EAGVAQSPRYKIIEKRQSVAFWCNPISGHATLYWYQQILGQGPKLLIQFQNNGVVDDSQLPKDRFSAERLKGVDSTLKIQPAKLEDSAVYLCASSLRGTDGYTFGSGTRLTVV.

This clone was picked up one time. The V and J genes are TRBV11-2 and TRBJ1-6, with a possible D match to TRBD1 (5 bases). The V and J ends lost 0 bases and 14 bases respectively, with 20 bases between them. Germline V gives CDR1 SGHAT, CDR2 FQNNGV. The CDR3 has 16 amino acids. The CDR3 DNA is TGTGCCAGCAGCTTAGATCGCGCGGGGTGGGGGTCGGCCCTCCACTTT. This translates into CASSLDRAGWGSALHF. Full variable domain (missing parts from reference TRBV11-2 and TRBJ1-6): EAGVAQSPRYKIIEKRQSVAFWCNPISGHATLYWYQQILGQGPKLLIQFQNNGVVDDSQLPKDRFSAERLKGVDSTLKIQPAKLEDSAVYLCASSLDRAGWGSALHFGNGTRLTVT.